The rows below give T cell receptor beta chains drawn from one sample of a study of Ad26.COV2.S vaccination and SARS-CoV-2 variants. The repertoire was sequenced with immunoSEQ multiplex PCR; TCRdb's copy has only in-frame clones and lacks some. The repertoire has a few hundred thousand clones, 87% of them found once; the top ten carry around 3.6%. Sample: peripheral blood, taken in a trial of Ad26.COV2.S vaccine versus placebo. The receptors come from a person aged 18-65 years who received the Ad26.COV2.S COVID-19 vaccine or a placebo. CDR3s include the opening cysteine and the closing phenylalanine or tryptophan. Fields, in order: V gene, clone size, J gene, D gene, CDR3 DNA, CDR3 protein. The D gene is left open where the match is weak. For some rows the clone size is stated as once, few or many, or as a class when expanded; others skip it.

V gene: TRBV14
clone size: once
J gene: TRBJ1-2
D gene: NA
CDR3 DNA: TGTGCCAGCAGCCAGGGGAACTATGGCTACACCTTC
CDR3 protein: CASSQGNYGYTF

V gene: TRBV6-5
clone size: NA
J gene: TRBJ1-6
D gene: TRBD1
CDR3 DNA: TGTGCCAGCAGTTCGGGGGACAGCTCCAATTCACCCCTCCACTTT
CDR3 protein: CASSSGDSSNSPLHF

V gene: TRBV10-3
clone size: NA
J gene: TRBJ1-1
D gene: NA
CDR3 DNA: TGTGCCATCAGTACCCGACAGGATGAGGACACTGAAGCTTTCTTT
CDR3 protein: CAISTRQDEDTEAFF

V gene: TRBV11-2
clone size: NA
J gene: TRBJ2-5
D gene: NA
CDR3 DNA: TGTGCCAGCAGCGACCGCGGGCTCGGGGAGACCCAGTACTTC
CDR3 protein: CASSDRGLGETQYF

V gene: TRBV5-5
clone size: NA
J gene: TRBJ1-2
D gene: NA
CDR3 DNA: TGTGCCAGCAGCCAGACAGGCCGCTATGGCTACACCTTC
CDR3 protein: CASSQTGRYGYTF

V gene: TRBV7-9
clone size: NA
J gene: TRBJ2-7
D gene: NA
CDR3 DNA: TGTGCCAGCAGCCCCCGTCCTCCGACAGGGACTCTCGAGCAGTACTTC
CDR3 protein: CASSPRPPTGTLEQYF

V gene: TRBV3-1/TRBV3-2
clone size: NA
J gene: TRBJ2-7
D gene: TRBD2
CDR3 DNA: TGTGCCAGCAGCCCACCCCGAGCGGGGGGTTGGTACGAGCAGTACTTC
CDR3 protein: CASSPPRAGGWYEQYF

V gene: TRBV5-1
clone size: few
J gene: TRBJ2-5
D gene: NA
CDR3 DNA: TGCGCCAGCAGCTTGGCCGGAGACTCGCAAGAGACCCAGTACTTC
CDR3 protein: CASSLAGDSQETQYF

V gene: TRBV29-1
clone size: NA
J gene: TRBJ2-5
D gene: NA
CDR3 DNA: TGCAGCGCCCTCCTGGGGAATCAAGAGACCCAGTACTTC
CDR3 protein: CSALLGNQETQYF

V gene: TRBV2
clone size: NA
J gene: TRBJ2-2
D gene: TRBD1
CDR3 DNA: TGTGCCAGCCGGGACAGGGGATTATCCGGGGAGCTGTTTTTT
CDR3 protein: CASRDRGLSGELFF

V gene: TRBV4-2
clone size: NA
J gene: TRBJ2-2
D gene: TRBD2
CDR3 DNA: TGTGCCAGCAGCCAAGCCTGGGGGCGGGGGGACGCCGGGGAGCTGTTTTTT
CDR3 protein: CASSQAWGRGDAGELFF

V gene: TRBV7-9
clone size: NA
J gene: TRBJ2-3
D gene: NA
CDR3 DNA: TGTGCCAGCAGCTTGGGAGTGGGTGGCACAGATACGCAGTATTTT
CDR3 protein: CASSLGVGGTDTQYF

V gene: TRBV7-2
clone size: NA
J gene: TRBJ2-3
D gene: TRBD1
CDR3 DNA: TGTGCCAGCATCACCCCCGGACAGGGGAGGACAGATACGCAGTATTTT
CDR3 protein: CASITPGQGRTDTQYF

V gene: TRBV11-3
clone size: NA
J gene: TRBJ2-3
D gene: TRBD1
CDR3 DNA: TGTGCCAGCAGCCCCGGGGACAGTTACACAGATACGCAGTATTTT
CDR3 protein: CASSPGDSYTDTQYF